Listed here are 20 T cell receptor beta chains from one sample, sequenced in a study of cytomegalovirus exposure and HLA in healthy donors. PCR primers comprised 60 Vbeta and 13 Jbeta primers. Measured with immunoSEQ multiplex PCR; TCRdb has only the in-frame clones, and not every one. The data contain tens of thousands of clones, approximately 90% of them seen just once; the ten biggest clones take up about 2.5%. Sequencing was carried out using PBMCs. The receptor set was obtained from a woman in her late teens or twenties in good health and CMV-seronegative.

This clone was picked up one time. In DNA form, the CDR3 reads TGTGCCAGCAGGAGCACGGGAAATAACTATGGCTACACCTTC. As protein: CASRSTGNNYGYTF. This chain connects TRBV2 to TRBJ1-2; D gene unclear. CDR3 length equals 14 residues. V was cut by 6 bases and J by 1 base, with 12 bases left in between. Per germline, CDR1 SNHLY and CDR2 FYNNEI.

V is TRBV5-4 and J is TRBJ2-1, with TRBD2 matching over 15 bases. The germline CDR1 and CDR2 sequences are SGHNT and YYREEE (reference sequence). There are 16 residues in the CDR3. The V and J ends lost 0 bases and 5 bases, in that order; junction bases with no gene match: 0. Here the CDR3 DNA reads TGTGCCAGCAGCTTGGGGACTAGCGGGAGGGACAATGAGCAGTTCTTC. It translates to CASSLGTSGRDNEQFF.

The CDR3 spells CAWSVRQVHTGELFF. The CDR3 DNA follows: TGTGCCTGGAGTGTACGACAGGTACACACCGGGGAGCTGTTTTTT. The rearrangement joins TRBV30 to TRBJ2-2; D is possibly TRBD1 (6 bases). Germline CDR1 reads GTSNPN; CDR2 reads SVGIG (reference sequence). There are 15 residues in the CDR3. The V end was cut by 0 bases, the J end by 3 bases, with 11 bases between. The full variable domain, in which reference TRBV30 and TRBJ2-2 provide the parts outside the CDR3, is SQTIHQWPATLVQPVGSPLSLECTVEGTSNPNLYWYRQAAGRGLQLLFYSVGIGQISSEVPQNLSASRPQDRQFILSSKKLLLSDSGFYLCAWSVRQVHTGELFFGEGSRLTVL.

The V call is TRBV28, the J call TRBJ2-5; perhaps TRBD2 as D (5 bases). CDR1 and CDR2 (germline): MDHEN, SYDVKM. The germline V and J ends were trimmed by 3 bases and 7 bases, with 18 bases remaining between them. The CDR3 is 15 amino acids. The CDR3 spells CASSFAGGRVGTQYF. CDR3 DNA: TGTGCCAGCAGTTTTGCGGGTGGGCGCGTAGGGACCCAGTACTTC.

The chain uses TRBV7-2 and TRBJ1-5; tentative D call: TRBD1 (5 bases). The CDR3 is 15 residues long. V was cut by 5 bases and J by 5 bases, with 16 bases left in between. Germline V gene sequence: CDR1 SGHTA, CDR2 FQGNSA. Here the CDR3 reads CASSPRGREDQPQHF. Written as DNA, the CDR3 is TGTGCCAGCAGCCCTAGGGGCCGGGAGGATCAGCCCCAGCATTTT.

The chain employs TRBV2 and TRBJ2-3; D is possibly TRBD1 (6 bases). V was clipped by 6 bases and J by 14 bases, with 18 bases between them. The CDR3 spans 12 residues. Germline assignment: CDR1 SNHLY and CDR2 FYNNEI. CDR3 loop: CASRPGTSNVYF. The DNA of the CDR3 is TGTGCCAGCAGGCCCGGGACAAGTAATGTGTATTTT.

The gene calls are TRBV30 and TRBJ1-5, with no clear D. The ends were cut back, 0 bases at V and 3 bases at J, with 6 bases in the middle. The CDR3 contains 13 residues. Germline values: CDR1 GTSNPN, CDR2 SVGIG (reference sequence). For the CDR3, the DNA is TGTGCCTGGAGTGTAGAGCTCAATCAGCCCCAGCATTTT. It codes for CAWSVELNQPQHF.

The chain couples TRBV7-8 to TRBJ2-7, with a tentative D call TRBD1 (6 bases). CDR3 length equals 13 residues. CDR1 is SGHVS and CDR2 is FQNEAQ in the germline V gene. Trimming took 0 bases from V and 4 from J, leaving 7 bases between them. The CDR3 spells CASSLAGAYEQYF. The CDR3 bases are TGTGCCAGCAGCTTAGCGGGGGCTTACGAGCAGTACTTC.

J is TRBJ2-7 and V is TRBV7-6; the D gene is possibly TRBD1 (5 bases). The V end lost 5 bases, the J end lost 5 bases, and 13 bases lay between the germline ends. In germline, CDR1 is SGHVS, CDR2 FNYEAQ. CDR3 length: 13 amino acids. This chain's CDR3 is CASSPQNRHEQYF. The CDR3, as DNA: TGTGCCAGCAGCCCCCAAAACAGGCACGAGCAGTACTTC.

V gene TRBV10-1 combines with J gene TRBJ2-5; 8 positions agree with TRBD1. After removal of 0 bases from V and 7 bases from J, the junction contained 7 bases not matched to a gene. Germline lookup yields CDR1 WNHNN and CDR2 SYGVQD (reference sequence). This CDR3 is built from 15 residues. The CDR3 DNA reads TGCGCCAGCAGTGAGTCAGTGACAGGGGTATGGACCCAGTACTTC. This codes for CASSESVTGVWTQYF.

The rearrangement uses TRBV6-1 and TRBJ1-5; 7 nucleotides agree with TRBD1. J gave up 3 bases and V 6 bases, and 8 bases lay outside the gene matches. From germline, CDR1 is MNHNS and CDR2 SASEGT. The CDR3 is 15 residues long. CDR3: CASSDGQAYNQPQHF. The CDR3 nucleotides are TGTGCCAGCAGCGATGGACAGGCCTACAATCAGCCCCAGCATTTT.

CDR3 residues: CASRTGTPSSPLHF. The DNA for the CDR3 is TGTGCCAGCAGGACCGGGACTCCGTCCTCACCCCTCCACTTT. The chain joins TRBV6-1 to TRBJ1-6; a weak D match, TRBD1 (5 bases). The CDR3 sequence is 14 residues long. V was clipped by 6 bases and J by 10 bases, with 16 bases between them. Looked up from germline, CDR1 is MNHNS and CDR2 is SASEGT.

The V call is TRBV15, the J call TRBJ2-7; 16 bases are a match to TRBD2. The ends lost 3 bases at V and 2 bases at J; junction bases unmatched: 4. Germline V gene data show CDR1 as LNHNV and CDR2 as YYDKDF (reference sequence). The CDR3 is 17 amino acids. The CDR3 protein is CATSREGLAGGTYEQYF. CDR3 nucleotides: TGTGCCACCAGCAGGGAGGGACTAGCGGGAGGGACCTACGAGCAGTACTTC.

On this clone itself: One end of the junction is discordant with germline, which a read error may explain. CDR3 in amino acids: CASSLAGFRDF. For the CDR3, the DNA is TGTGCCAGCAGCTTAGCGGGATTCAGGGATTTT. V is TRBV7-6 and J is TRBJ2-3; D possibly corresponds to TRBD1 (5 bases). CDR3 length: 11 residues. Looked up from germline, CDR1 is SGHVS and CDR2 is FNYEAQ.

The rearrangement links TRBV5-1 to TRBJ2-3; 12 nucleotides line up with TRBD2. Per germline, CDR1 SGHRS and CDR2 YFSETQ. The CDR3 has 17 amino acids. The ends lost 0 bases at V and 2 bases at J; junction bases unmatched: 4. CDR3 DNA sequence: TGCGCCAGCAGCTTGGCCCGACTAGCGGGGGTCACAGATACGCAGTATTTT. Translated, it gives CASSLARLAGVTDTQYF.

This rearrangement joins TRBV30 to TRBJ2-2; no clear D. This CDR3 is 14 amino acids long. Looked up from germline, CDR1 is GTSNPN and CDR2 is SVGIG (reference sequence). V was trimmed by 4 bases and J by 4 bases, leaving 13 bases between them. The CDR3 protein is CAWNLEPGTGELFF. The CDR3 region has the DNA TGTGCCTGGAATTTAGAGCCGGGCACCGGGGAGCTGTTTTTT.

The rearrangement links TRBV5-1 to TRBJ2-1, with 10 nucleotides matching TRBD2. CDR1 and CDR2 from the germline V gene are SGHRS and YFSETQ. There are 16 residues in the CDR3. With 2 bases clipped from V and 8 bases from J, the junction kept 10 bases outside the gene matches. The CDR3 is CASSLNSWLAGDEQFF. CDR3 nucleotides: TGCGCCAGCAGCTTAAATTCTTGGCTAGCGGGAGATGAGCAGTTCTTC.

The rearrangement joins TRBV7-2 to TRBJ2-3, with 7 bases identical to TRBD2. The V segment lost 0 bases and the J segment 2 bases; nucleotides outside the gene matches: 5. Looked up from germline, CDR1 is SGHTA and CDR2 is FQGNSA. CDR3 length: 16 residues. The CDR3 coding sequence is TGTGCCAGCAGCTTAGCTGGCCTAGCGGACACAGATACGCAGTATTTT. It encodes CASSLAGLADTDTQYF.

The chain carries TRBV11-2 and TRBJ2-2; TRBD2 is a possible D gene (6 bases). V lost 4 bases to trimming and J lost 6 bases, with 15 bases between them. Per the germline V gene, CDR1 is SGHAT and CDR2 is FQNNGV. The CDR3 extends over 15 amino acids. The CDR3 DNA reads TGTGCCAGCAGCTACCCCGGCGGGACTCCCGGGGAGCTGTTTTTT. Protein sequence: CASSYPGGTPGELFF.

The chain is built from TRBV15 and TRBJ2-5; the D is unclear. Between the trimmed V and J ends, which lost 4 bases and 5 bases, there was a span of 17 bases. The germline CDR1 and CDR2 sequences are LNHNV and YYDKDF (reference sequence). The CDR3 contains 15 residues. The chain's CDR3 is CATSNGSGAWETQYF. The CDR3 nucleotides are TGTGCCACCAGCAACGGTTCCGGAGCCTGGGAGACCCAGTACTTC. Full variable domain (missing parts from reference TRBV15 and TRBJ2-5): DAMVIQNPRYQVTQFGKPVTLSCSQTLNHNVMYWYQQKSSQAPKLLFHYYDKDFNNEADTPDNFQSRRPNTSFCFLDIRSPGLGDTAMYLCATSNGSGAWETQYFGPGTRLLVL.